The 11 T cell receptor beta chains in this list originate from one sample, sequenced in a study of T cells in localized non-small cell lung cancer. Assay used: immunoSEQ multiplex PCR; TCRdb lists only in-frame clones, some missing. The table shows about 39,000 clones, with about four fifths occurring only once. Sample: PBMCs, taken before any cancer treatment. These receptors originate from a woman aged 40 to 75 with stage II squamous cell lung carcinoma.

This clone appeared once. The CDR3 nucleotides are TGTGCTAGTGGTTTGGGTGCGGGAGGGGTCACAGATACGCAGTATTTT. This codes for CASGLGAGGVTDTQYF. The chain links TRBV12-5 to TRBJ2-3, with 9 bases fitting TRBD2. The CDR3 sequence is 16 residues long. Germline CDR1 is LGHNT and CDR2 is FRNRAP. The J segment lost 2 bases and the V segment lost 1 base, leaving 4 bases of the junction unmatched.

This clone was seen once. This chain connects TRBV29-1 to TRBJ2-3; 16 bases are shared with TRBD2. Germline CDR1 is SQVTM and CDR2 is ANQGSEA. V shed 6 bases and J 7 bases; nucleotides not matched to a gene: 10. The CDR3 loop spans 16 amino acids. The DNA of the CDR3 is TGCAGCGTGGGACTAGCGGGGGGGCCTGGTACGAATACGCAGTATTTT. Residues: CSVGLAGGPGTNTQYF.

This clone showed up just a few times. The gene calls are TRBV11-2 and TRBJ1-1; 9 bases line up with TRBD1. V shed 2 bases, J shed 5 bases, and the junction held 12 bases outside the gene matches. The CDR3 totals 17 residues. Germline lookup yields CDR1 SGHAT and CDR2 FQNNGV. The CDR3 DNA reads as TGTGCCAGCAGCTTAAATCTACCGGGACAGGGCGCGACTGAAGCTTTCTTT. It translates to CASSLNLPGQGATEAFF.

The V call is TRBV28, the J call TRBJ2-7; unclear D gene. The CDR3 is 12 residues long. The germline V and J ends were trimmed by 2 bases and 4 bases, with 6 bases remaining between them. Germline CDR1 reads MDHEN; CDR2 reads SYDVKM. CDR3 sequence reads: CASSLTIYEQYF. The CDR3 region has the DNA TGTGCCAGCAGTTTAACAATATACGAGCAGTACTTC.

This sequence joins TRBV2 and TRBJ2-1, with D possibly TRBD2 on 5 matching bases. Trimming cost V 2 bases and J 6 bases, with 14 bases left between them. Germline V gene sequence: CDR1 SNHLY, CDR2 FYNNEI. There are 15 residues in the CDR3. The CDR3 reads CASSERSGGANEQFF. The DNA of the CDR3 is TGTGCCAGCAGTGAAAGGAGCGGAGGTGCCAATGAGCAGTTCTTC.

The chain recombines TRBV18 with TRBJ2-7; D perhaps matches TRBD2 (5 bases). V dropped 3 bases and J dropped 6 bases, with 9 bases sitting between them. The CDR3 is 12 amino acids. In germline, CDR1 is KGHSH, CDR2 LQKENI. The DNA of the CDR3 is TGTGCCAGCTCACCTAGGGAGTTCGAGCAGTACTTC. Translation: CASSPREFEQYF.

The chain couples TRBV6-6 to TRBJ2-4, with TRBD1 identical over 8 bases. Germline CDR1 and CDR2: MNHNY and SVGAGI (reference sequence). The J segment lost 8 bases and the V segment lost 1 base, leaving 4 bases of the junction unmatched. This CDR3 contains 14 residues. CDR3 nucleotides: TGTGCCAGCAGTTACTTTGGACAGGGAGACATTCAGTACTTC. Residues: CASSYFGQGDIQYF.

This chain joins TRBV2 and TRBJ1-6; D uncertain. The CDR3 is 15 residues long. With 4 bases removed from V and 5 bases from J, the gap between germline ends came to 12 bases. Looked up from germline, CDR1 is SNHLY and CDR2 is FYNNEI. The CDR3 sequence is CASSARSGNNSPLHF. The CDR3 coding sequence is TGTGCCAGCAGTGCTAGGTCAGGAAATAATTCACCCCTCCACTTT.

This chain joins TRBV10-3 and TRBJ2-1; TRBD2 aligns across 9 bases. The CDR3 is 15 amino acids. Per germline, CDR1 ENHRY and CDR2 SYGVKD. V trimming: 0 bases; J trimming: 6 bases; junction bases outside the gene matches: 3. CDR3 amino acids: CAISESGGGGNEQFF. The CDR3 nucleotides read TGTGCCATCAGTGAGTCGGGCGGGGGGGGCAATGAGCAGTTCTTC.

This rearrangement joins TRBV13 to TRBJ2-7; 9 bases agree with TRBD1. Germline V gives CDR1 PRHDT, CDR2 FYEKMQ (reference sequence). This CDR3 contains 16 residues. V lost 4 bases, J lost 4 bases, and 11 bases stayed unmatched. CDR3 in amino acids: CASSSRPGTGLYEQYF. The CDR3 nucleotides are TGTGCCAGCAGCTCGCGACCCGGGACAGGGTTATACGAGCAGTACTTC.

The chain joins TRBV7-2 to TRBJ2-5; 8 bases are shared with TRBD2. The CDR3 extends over 15 amino acids. Germline V gene sequence: CDR1 SGHTA, CDR2 FQGNSA. J lost 3 bases, V lost 1 base, and 4 bases had no gene match. This CDR3 reads CASSLVLAGKETQYF. CDR3 nucleotides: TGTGCCAGCAGCTTAGTGTTAGCGGGGAAAGAGACCCAGTACTTC. Full variable domain (rest looked up from reference TRBV7-2 and TRBJ2-5): GAGVSQSPSNKVTEKGKDVELRCDPISGHTALYWYRQSLGQGLEFLIYFQGNSAPDKSGLPSDRFSAERTGGSVSTLTIQRTQQEDSAVYLCASSLVLAGKETQYFGPGTRLLVL.